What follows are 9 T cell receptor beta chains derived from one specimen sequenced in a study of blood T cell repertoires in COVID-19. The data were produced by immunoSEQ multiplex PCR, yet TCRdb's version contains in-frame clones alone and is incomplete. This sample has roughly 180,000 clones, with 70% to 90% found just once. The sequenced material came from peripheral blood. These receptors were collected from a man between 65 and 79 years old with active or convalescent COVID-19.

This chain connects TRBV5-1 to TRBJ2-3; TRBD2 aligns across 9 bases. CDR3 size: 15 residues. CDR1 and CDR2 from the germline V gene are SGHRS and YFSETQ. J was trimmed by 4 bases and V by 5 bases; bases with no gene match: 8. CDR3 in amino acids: CASRGGGRAPDTQYF. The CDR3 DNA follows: TGCGCCAGCAGAGGTGGCGGGAGGGCCCCAGATACGCAGTATTTT.

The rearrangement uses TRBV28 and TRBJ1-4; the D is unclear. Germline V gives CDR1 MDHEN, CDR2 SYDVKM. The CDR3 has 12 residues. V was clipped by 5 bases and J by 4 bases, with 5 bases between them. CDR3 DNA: TGTGCCAGCAGTATGAGTAATGAAAAACTGTTTTTT. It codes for CASSMSNEKLFF.

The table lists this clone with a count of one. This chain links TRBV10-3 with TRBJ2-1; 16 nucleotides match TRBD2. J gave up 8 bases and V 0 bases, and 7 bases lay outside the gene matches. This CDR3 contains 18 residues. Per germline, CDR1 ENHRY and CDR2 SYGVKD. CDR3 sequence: CAISESGTSGRAGHEQFF. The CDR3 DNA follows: TGTGCCATCAGTGAGTCGGGGACTAGCGGGAGGGCTGGGCATGAGCAGTTCTTC.

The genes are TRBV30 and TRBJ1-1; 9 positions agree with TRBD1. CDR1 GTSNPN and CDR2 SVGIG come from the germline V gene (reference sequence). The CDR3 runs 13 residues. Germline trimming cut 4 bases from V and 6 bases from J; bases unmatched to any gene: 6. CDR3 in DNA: TGTGCCTGGAAAGGACAGGGGATGGCTGAAGCTTTCTTT. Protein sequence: CAWKGQGMAEAFF.

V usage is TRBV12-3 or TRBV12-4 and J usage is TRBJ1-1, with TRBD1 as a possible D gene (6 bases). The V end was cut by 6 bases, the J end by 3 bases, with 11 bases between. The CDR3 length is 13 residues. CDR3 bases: TGTGCCAGCAGAACACAGGGTTACACTGAAGCTTTCTTT. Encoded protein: CASRTQGYTEAFF.

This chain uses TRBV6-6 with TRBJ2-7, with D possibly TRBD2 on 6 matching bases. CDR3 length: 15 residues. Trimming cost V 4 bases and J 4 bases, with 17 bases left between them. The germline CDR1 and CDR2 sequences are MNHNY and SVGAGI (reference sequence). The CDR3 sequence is CASSSTLASHYEQYF. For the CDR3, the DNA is TGTGCCAGCAGTTCAACTCTAGCGAGCCATTACGAGCAGTACTTC.

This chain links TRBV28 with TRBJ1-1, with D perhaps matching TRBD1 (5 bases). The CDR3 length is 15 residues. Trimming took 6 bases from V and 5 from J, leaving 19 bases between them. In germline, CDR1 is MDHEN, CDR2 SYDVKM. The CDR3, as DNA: TGTGCCAGCAGCCCCTCGGGGCAGGGAGGGACTGAAGCTTTCTTT. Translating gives CASSPSGQGGTEAFF.

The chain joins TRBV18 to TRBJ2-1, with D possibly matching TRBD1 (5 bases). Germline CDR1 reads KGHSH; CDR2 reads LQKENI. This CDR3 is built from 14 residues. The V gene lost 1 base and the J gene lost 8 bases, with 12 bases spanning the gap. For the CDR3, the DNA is TGTGCCAGCTCACCACTCCAGGGTAGGGATGAGCAGTTCTTC. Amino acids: CASSPLQGRDEQFF.

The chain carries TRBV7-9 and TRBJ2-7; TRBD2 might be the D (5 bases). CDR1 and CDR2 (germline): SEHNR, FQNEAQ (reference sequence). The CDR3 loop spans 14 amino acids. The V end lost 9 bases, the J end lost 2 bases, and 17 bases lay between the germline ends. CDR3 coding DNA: TGTGCCAGTATGAAAGGGAGTTGGCCCTACGAGCAGTACTTC. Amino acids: CASMKGSWPYEQYF.